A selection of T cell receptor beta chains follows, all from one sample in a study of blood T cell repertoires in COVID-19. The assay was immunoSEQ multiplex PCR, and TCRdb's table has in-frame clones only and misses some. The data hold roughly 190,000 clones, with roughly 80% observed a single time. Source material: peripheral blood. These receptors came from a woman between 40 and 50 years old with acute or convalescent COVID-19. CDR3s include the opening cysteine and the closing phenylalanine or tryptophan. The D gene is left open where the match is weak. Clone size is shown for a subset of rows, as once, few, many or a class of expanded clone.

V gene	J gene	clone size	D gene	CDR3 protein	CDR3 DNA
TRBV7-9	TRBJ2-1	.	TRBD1	CASSLIPYWDREEHNEQFF	TGTGCCAGCAGCTTGATACCCTATTGGGACAGGGAGGAACACAATGAGCAGTTCTTC
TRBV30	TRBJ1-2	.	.	CAWRISYGYTF	TGTGCCTGGAGGATTAGCTATGGCTACACCTTC
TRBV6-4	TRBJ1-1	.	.	CASSEGRGREAFF	TGTGCCAGCAGTGAAGGACGAGGGCGTGAAGCTTTCTTT
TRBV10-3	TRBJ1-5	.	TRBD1	CAISPDRVDQPQHF	TGTGCCATCAGCCCTGACAGGGTGGATCAGCCCCAGCATTTT
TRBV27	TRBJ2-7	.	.	CASSPFGAGEQYF	TGTGCCAGCAGCCCTTTTGGGGCGGGAGAGCAGTACTTC
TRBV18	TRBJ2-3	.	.	CASSPGGGGTDTQYF	TGTGCCAGCTCACCAGGGGGCGGCGGCACAGATACGCAGTATTTT
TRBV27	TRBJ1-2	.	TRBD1	CASSPQGRGYTF	TGTGCCAGCAGTCCACAGGGGAGAGGCTACACCTTC
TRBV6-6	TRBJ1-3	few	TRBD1	CASRQGDTIYF	TGTGCCAGCAGGCAGGGGGACACCATATATTTT
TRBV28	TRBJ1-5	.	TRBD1	CASSLSQGARGNQPQHF	TGTGCCAGCAGTTTATCCCAGGGGGCGCGGGGCAATCAGCCCCAGCATTTT
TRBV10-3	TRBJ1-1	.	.	CAISGGTSGVNTEAFF	TGTGCCATCAGTGGGGGGACATCGGGCGTAAACACTGAAGCTTTCTTT
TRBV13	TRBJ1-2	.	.	CASSLFRGIDYGYTF	TGTGCCAGCAGCTTATTCCGGGGAATCGACTATGGCTACACCTTC